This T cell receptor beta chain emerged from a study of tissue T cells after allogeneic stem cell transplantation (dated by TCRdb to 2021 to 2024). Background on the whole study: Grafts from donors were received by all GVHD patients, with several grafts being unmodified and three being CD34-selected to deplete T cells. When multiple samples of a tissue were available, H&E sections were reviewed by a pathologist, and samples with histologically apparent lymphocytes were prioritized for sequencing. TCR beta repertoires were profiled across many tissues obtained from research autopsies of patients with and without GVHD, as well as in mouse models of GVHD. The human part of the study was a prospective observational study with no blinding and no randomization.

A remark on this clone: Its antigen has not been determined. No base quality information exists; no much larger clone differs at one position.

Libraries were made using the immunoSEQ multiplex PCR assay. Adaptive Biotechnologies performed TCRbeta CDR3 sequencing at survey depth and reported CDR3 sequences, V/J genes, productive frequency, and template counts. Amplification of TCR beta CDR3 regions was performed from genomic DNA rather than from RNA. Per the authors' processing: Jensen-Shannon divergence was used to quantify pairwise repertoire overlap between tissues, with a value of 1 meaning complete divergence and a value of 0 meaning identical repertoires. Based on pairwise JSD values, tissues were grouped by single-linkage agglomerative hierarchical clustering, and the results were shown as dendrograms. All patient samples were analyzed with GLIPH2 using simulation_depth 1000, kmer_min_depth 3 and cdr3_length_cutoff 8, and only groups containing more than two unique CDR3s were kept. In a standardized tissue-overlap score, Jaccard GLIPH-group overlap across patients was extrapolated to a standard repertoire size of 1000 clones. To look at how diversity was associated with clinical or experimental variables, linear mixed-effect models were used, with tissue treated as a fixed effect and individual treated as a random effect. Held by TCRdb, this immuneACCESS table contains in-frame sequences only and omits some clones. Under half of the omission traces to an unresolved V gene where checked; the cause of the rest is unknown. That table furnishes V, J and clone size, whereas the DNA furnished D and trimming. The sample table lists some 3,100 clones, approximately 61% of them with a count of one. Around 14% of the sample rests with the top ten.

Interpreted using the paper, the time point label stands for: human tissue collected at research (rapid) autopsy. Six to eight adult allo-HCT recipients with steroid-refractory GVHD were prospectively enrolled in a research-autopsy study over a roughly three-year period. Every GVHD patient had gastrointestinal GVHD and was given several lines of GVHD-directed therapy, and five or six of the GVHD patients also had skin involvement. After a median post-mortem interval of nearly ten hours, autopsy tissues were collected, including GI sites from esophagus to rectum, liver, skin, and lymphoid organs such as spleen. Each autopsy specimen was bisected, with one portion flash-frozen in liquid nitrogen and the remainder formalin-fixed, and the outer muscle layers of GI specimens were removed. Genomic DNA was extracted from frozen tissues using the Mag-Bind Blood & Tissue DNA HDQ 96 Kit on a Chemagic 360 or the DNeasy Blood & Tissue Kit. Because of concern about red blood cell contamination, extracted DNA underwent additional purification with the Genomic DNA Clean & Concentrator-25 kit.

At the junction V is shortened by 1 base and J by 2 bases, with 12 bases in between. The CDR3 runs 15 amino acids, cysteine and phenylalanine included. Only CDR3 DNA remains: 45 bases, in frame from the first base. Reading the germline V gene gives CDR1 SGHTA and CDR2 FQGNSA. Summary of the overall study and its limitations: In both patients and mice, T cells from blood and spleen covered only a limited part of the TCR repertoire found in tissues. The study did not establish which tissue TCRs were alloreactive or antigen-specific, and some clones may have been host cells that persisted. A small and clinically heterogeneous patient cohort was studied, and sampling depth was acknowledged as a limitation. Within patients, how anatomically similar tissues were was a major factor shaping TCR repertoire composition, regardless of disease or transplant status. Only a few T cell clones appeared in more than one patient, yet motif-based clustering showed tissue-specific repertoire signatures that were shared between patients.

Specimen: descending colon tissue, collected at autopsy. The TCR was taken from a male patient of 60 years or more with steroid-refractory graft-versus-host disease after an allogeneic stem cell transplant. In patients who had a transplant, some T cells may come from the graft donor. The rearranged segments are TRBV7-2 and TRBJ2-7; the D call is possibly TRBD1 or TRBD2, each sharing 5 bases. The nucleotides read TGTGCCAGCAGCTTAGGGGGGACCATTACCTACGAGCAGTACTTC. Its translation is CASSLGGTITYEQYF.